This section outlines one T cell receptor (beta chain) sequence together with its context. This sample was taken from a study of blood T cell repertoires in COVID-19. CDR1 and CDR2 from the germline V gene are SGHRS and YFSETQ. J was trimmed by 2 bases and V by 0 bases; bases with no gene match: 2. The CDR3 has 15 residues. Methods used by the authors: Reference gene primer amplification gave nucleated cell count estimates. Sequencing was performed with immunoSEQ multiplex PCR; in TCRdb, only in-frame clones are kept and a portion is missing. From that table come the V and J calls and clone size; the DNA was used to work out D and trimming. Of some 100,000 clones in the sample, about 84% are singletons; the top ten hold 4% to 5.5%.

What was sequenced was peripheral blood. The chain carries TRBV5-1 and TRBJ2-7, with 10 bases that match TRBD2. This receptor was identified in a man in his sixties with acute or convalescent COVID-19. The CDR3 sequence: CASSLGTSGTYEQYF. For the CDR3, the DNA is TGCGCCAGCAGCTTGGGGACTAGCGGCACCTACGAGCAGTACTTC. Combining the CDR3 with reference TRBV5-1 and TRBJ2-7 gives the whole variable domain KAGVTQTPRYLIKTRGQQVTLSCSPISGHRSVSWYQQTPGQGLQFLFEYFSETQRNKGNFPGRFSGRQFSNSRSEMNVSTLELGDSALYLCASSLGTSGTYEQYFGPGTRLTVT.